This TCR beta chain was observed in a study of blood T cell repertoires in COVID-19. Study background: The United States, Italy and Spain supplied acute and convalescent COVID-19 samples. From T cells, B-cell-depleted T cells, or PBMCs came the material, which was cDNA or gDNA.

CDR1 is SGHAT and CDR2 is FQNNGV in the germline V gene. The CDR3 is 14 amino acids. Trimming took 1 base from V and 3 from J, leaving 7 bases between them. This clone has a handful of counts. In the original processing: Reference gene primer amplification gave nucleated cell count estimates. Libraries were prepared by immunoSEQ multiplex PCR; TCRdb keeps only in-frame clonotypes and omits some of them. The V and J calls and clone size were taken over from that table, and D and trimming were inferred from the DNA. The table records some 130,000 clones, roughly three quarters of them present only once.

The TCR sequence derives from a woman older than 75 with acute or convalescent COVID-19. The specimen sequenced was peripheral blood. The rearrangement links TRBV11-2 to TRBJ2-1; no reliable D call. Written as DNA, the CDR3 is TGTGCCAGCAGCTTAGTGGGCAGCTACAATGAGCAGTTCTTC. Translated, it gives CASSLVGSYNEQFF.